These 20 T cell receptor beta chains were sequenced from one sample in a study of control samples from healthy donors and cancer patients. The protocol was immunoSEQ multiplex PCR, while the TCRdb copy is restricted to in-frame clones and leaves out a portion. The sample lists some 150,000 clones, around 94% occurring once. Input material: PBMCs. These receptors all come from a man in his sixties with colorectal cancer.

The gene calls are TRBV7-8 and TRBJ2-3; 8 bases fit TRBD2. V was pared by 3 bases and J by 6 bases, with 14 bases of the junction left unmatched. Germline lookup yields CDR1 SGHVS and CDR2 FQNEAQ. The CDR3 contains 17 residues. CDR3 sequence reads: CASSLSWRRGAGDTQYF. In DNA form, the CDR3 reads TGTGCCAGCAGCTTGTCATGGAGGCGGGGGGCCGGGGATACGCAGTATTTT.

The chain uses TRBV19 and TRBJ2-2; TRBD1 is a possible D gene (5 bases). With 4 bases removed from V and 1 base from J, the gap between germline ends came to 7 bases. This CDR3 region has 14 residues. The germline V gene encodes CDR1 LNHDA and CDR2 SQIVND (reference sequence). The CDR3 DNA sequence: TGTGCCAGTAGTACGCAGGGGAACACCGGGGAGCTGTTTTTT. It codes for CASSTQGNTGELFF.

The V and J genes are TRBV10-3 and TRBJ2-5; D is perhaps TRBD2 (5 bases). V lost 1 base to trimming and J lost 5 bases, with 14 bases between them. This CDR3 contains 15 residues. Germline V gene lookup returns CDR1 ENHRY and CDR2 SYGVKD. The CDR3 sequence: CAISELGRSGETQYF. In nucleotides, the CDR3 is TGTGCCATCAGTGAGTTGGGCCGGTCGGGGGAGACCCAGTACTTC.

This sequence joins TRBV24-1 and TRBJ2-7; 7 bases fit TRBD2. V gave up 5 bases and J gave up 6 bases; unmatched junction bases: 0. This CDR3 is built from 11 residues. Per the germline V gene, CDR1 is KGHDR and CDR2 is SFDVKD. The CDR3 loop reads CATSGGGEQYF. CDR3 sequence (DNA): TGTGCCACCAGTGGGGGGGGCGAGCAGTACTTC.

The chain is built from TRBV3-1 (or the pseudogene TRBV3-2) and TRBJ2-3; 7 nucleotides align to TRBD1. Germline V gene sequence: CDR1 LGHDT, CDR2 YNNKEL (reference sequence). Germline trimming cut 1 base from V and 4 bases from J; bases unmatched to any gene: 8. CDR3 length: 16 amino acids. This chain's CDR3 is CASSQGNRGSADTQYF. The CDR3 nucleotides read TGTGCCAGCAGCCAAGGGAACAGGGGATCTGCAGATACGCAGTATTTT.

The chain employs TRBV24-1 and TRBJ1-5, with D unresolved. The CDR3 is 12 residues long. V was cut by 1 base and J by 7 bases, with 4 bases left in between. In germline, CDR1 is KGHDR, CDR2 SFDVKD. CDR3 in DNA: TGTGCCACCAGTGATTTCTTGCAGCCCCAGCATTTT. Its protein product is CATSDFLQPQHF.

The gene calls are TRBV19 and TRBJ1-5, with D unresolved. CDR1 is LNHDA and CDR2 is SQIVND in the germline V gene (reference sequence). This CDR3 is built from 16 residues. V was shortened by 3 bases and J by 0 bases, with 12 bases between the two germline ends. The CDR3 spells CASSMEGPYSNQPQHF. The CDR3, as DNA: TGTGCCAGTAGTATGGAGGGTCCCTATAGCAATCAGCCCCAGCATTTT.

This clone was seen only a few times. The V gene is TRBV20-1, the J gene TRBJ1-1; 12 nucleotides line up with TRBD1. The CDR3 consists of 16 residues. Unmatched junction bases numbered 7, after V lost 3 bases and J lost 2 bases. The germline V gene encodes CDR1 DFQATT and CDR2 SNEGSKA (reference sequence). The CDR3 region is CSASPGTGGTNTEAFF. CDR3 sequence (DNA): TGCAGTGCTAGTCCCGGGACAGGGGGCACTAACACTGAAGCTTTCTTT.

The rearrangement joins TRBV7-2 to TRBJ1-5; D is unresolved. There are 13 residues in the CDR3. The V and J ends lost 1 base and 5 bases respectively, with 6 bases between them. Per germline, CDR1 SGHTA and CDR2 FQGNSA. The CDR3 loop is CASSLGVYQPQHF. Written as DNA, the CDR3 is TGTGCCAGCAGCTTAGGGGTTTATCAGCCCCAGCATTTT.

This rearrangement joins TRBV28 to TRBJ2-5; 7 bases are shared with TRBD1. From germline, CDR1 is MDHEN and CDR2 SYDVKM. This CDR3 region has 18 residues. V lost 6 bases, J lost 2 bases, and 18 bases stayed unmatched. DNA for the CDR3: TGTGCCAGCAGAGTGTCTGCCCCGATCCGGGGACAGCAAGAGACCCAGTACTTC. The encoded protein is CASRVSAPIRGQQETQYF.

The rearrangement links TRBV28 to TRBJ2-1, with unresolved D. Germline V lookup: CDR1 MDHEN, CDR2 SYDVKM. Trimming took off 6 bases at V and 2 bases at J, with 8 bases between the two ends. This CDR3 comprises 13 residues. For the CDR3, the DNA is TGTGCCAGCAGCCCACGGACCTACAATGAGCAGTTCTTC. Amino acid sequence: CASSPRTYNEQFF.

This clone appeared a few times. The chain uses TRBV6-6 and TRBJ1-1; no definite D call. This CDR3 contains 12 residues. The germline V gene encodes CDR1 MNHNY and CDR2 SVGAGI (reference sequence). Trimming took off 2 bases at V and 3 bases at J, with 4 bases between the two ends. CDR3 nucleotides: TGTGCCAGCAGTTACGATGACACTGAAGCTTTCTTT. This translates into CASSYDDTEAFF.

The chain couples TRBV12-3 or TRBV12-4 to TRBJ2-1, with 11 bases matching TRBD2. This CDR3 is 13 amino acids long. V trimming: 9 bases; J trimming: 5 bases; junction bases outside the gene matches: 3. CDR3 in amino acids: CASRLAGNNEQFF. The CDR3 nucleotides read TGTGCCAGTCGACTAGCGGGGAACAATGAGCAGTTCTTC.

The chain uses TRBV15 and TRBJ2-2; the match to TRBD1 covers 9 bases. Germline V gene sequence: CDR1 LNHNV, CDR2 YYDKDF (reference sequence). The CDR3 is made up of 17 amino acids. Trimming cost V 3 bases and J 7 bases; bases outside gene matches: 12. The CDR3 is CATSRAGQGPFVGELFF. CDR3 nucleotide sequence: TGTGCCACCAGCAGGGCCGGACAGGGGCCCTTTGTCGGGGAGCTGTTTTTT.

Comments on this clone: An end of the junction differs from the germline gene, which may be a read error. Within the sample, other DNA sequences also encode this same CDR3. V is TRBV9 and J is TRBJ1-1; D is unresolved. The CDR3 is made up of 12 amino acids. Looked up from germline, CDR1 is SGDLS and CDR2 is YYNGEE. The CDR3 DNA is TGTGCTAGCAGCGTAGTTCCGTTTGAAGCTTTCTTT. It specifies CASSVVPFEAFF.

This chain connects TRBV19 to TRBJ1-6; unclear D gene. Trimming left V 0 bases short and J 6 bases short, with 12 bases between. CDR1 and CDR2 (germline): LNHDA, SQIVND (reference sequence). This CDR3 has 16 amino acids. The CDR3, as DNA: TGTGCCAGTAGTATAGATCCCGCAGTCCTTAATTCACCCCTCCACTTT. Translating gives CASSIDPAVLNSPLHF.

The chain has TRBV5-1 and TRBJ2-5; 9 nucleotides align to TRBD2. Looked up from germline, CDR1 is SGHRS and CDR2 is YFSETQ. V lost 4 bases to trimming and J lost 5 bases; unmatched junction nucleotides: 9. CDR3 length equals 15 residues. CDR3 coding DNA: TGCGCCAGCAGCCCTCCGCGGGGGGGCCGGGAGACCCAGTACTTC. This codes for CASSPPRGGRETQYF.

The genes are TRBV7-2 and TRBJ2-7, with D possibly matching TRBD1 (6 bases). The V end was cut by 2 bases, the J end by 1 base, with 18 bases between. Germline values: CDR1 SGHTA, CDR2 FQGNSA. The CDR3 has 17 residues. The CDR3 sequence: CASSLTFSWTESYEQYF. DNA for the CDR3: TGTGCCAGCAGCTTAACGTTTTCGTGGACAGAATCCTACGAGCAGTACTTC.

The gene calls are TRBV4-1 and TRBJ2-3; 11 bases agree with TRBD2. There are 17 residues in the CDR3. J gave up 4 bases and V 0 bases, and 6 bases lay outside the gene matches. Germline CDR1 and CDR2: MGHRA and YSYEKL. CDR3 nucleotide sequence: TGCGCCAGCAGCCAAGATTTTGCGACTAGCGGGGCAGATACGCAGTATTTT. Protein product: CASSQDFATSGADTQYF.

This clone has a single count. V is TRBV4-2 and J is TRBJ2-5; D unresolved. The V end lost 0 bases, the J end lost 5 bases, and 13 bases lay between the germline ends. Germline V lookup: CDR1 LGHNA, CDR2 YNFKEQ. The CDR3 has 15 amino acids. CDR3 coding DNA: TGTGCCAGCAGCCAAGACCACACCACCTTGGAGACCCAGTACTTC. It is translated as CASSQDHTTLETQYF.